Listed below are T cell receptor beta chains from one sample, sequenced in a study of molecular identifiers for immune sequencing clone quantification. TCRdb independently ran MiXCR on the PCR reads; one entry per CDR3 protein. The repertoire holds 62,000 or so distinct CDR3 sequences, with around 18% as singletons. The specimen sequenced was naive CD8+ T cells from blood, with Jurkat cell RNA spiked in. Every receptor here comes from a human donor in good health. Some libraries in this study had Jurkat cell RNA spiked in. The CDR3 runs from the conserved cysteine through the conserved F or W. A D gene is named only where the DNA matches it firmly. Expanded clones get a size class; other rows say once, few or many, or leave the size out.

d_gene,v_gene,j_gene,abundance,CDR3nt,CDR3aa
-,TRBV28,TRBJ2-7,-,TGTGCCAGCAGTTTTAACGGCTTCTCCCACGAGCAGTACTTC,CASSFNGFSHEQYF
TRBD2,TRBV3-1,TRBJ2-7,many,TGTGCCAGCAGCCTGACTAGCGGGAGTCTCTACGAGCAGTACTTC,CASSLTSGSLYEQYF
TRBD1,TRBV28,TRBJ1-5,many,TGTGCCAGCAGTTTATGGGAATGGCAGGGGGTACAGCCCCAGCATTTT,CASSLWEWQGVQPQHF
TRBD1,TRBV7-9,TRBJ2-1,many,TGTGCCAGCAGCCCCGGGACAGGGGCTATCAATGAGCAGTTCTTC,CASSPGTGAINEQFF
TRBD1,TRBV3-1,TRBJ2-1,-,TGTGCCAGCAGCCAAACCAGGGACAGGGACGAGCAGTTCTTC,CASSQTRDRDEQFF
TRBD1,TRBV7-9,TRBJ1-4,many,TGTGCCAGCAGCTTAGCCCGACAGGGGGCTGAAAAACTGTTTTTT,CASSLARQGAEKLFF
-,TRBV7-9,TRBJ1-3,many,TGTGCCAGCAGCTTAGCCCGGGCAACGGTTGACACCATATATTTT,CASSLARATVDTIYF
-,TRBV24-1,TRBJ1-5,many,TGTGCCACCAGTGATCAGGGGCCGGGACAGCCCCAGCATTTT,CATSDQGPGQPQHF
TRBD2,TRBV12-3/TRBV12-4,TRBJ2-3,few,TGTGCCAGCAGCCCAGAGCGGGAGGAAGCAACAGATACGCAGTATTTT,CASSPEREEATDTQYF
TRBD1,TRBV20-1,TRBJ2-3,-,TGCGGTGCTAGAGGGTCCGGGACAGGGTCTTCAGATACGCAGTATTTT,CGARGSGTGSSDTQYF
TRBD1,TRBV28,TRBJ2-7,few,TGTGCCAGCAGTTTGATGGCAGGGGGCGCGTACGAGCAGTACTTC,CASSLMAGGAYEQYF
-,TRBV10-1,TRBJ2-1,many,TGCGCCAGCAGTGCCGCCACCCTCATCGATGAGCAGTTCTTC,CASSAATLIDEQFF
TRBD1,TRBV4-1,TRBJ1-5,many,TGCGCCAGCAGCCTTTACAAGGGGGCTGGTCAGCCCCAGCATTTT,CASSLYKGAGQPQHF
-,TRBV7-9,TRBJ2-1,few,TGTGCCGGCAGCTTAGAGCATTCTGAGCAGTTCTTC,CAGSLEHSEQFF
TRBD1,TRBV24-1,TRBJ1-1,few,TGTGCCACCAGTGATTCCGGACAGGGTGAAGCTTTCTTT,CATSDSGQGEAFF
-,TRBV14,TRBJ2-1,many,TGTGCCAGCAGCCAAGATGCGGCAGCAAAAGCCTACAATGAGCAGTTCTTC,CASSQDAAAKAYNEQFF
TRBD2,TRBV28,TRBJ2-2,many,TGTGCCAGCAGTTCACCCCGGGGGGGGGTGAACACCGGGGAGCTGTTTTTT,CASSSPRGGVNTGELFF
-,TRBV30,TRBJ2-7,-,TGTGCCTGGAGTGTACTGGGGGACGAGCAGTACTTC,CAWSVLGDEQYF